Sequencing of this TCR beta chain was carried out in a study of cytomegalovirus exposure and HLA in healthy donors (dated by TCRdb to about 2017). A note on the overall study: An earlier analysis of several hundred of the donors reported roughly 300 Gb of sequence data and roughly 120 million unique TCR beta sequences obtained from about 170 million T cells. Of the approximately 400 genotyped donors, approximately 80% fell in the genetic ancestry cluster associated with self-reported Caucasian donors. The study aimed to test whether signatures of past pathogen exposure could be identified by cataloging public T cell receptors. The number of typed donors differed by locus: about 620-640 for A, B, C, DRB1 and DQB1; approximately 530 for DQA1; some 590 for DPA1; and about 450 for DPB1. In an earlier analysis of over 550 of the donors, high-throughput TCR beta sequencing was used to judge whether each TCR beta V gene segment behaved as functional or pseudogenic. Roughly five DR-DQ haplotypes were handled as single units for association and clustering because linkage in the cohort was strong. HLA typing covered class I and class II loci at four-digit resolution. Using immunosequencing, the study profiled T cell repertoires from 500 to 800 subjects and related those repertoires to cytomegalovirus serostatus. Donor age, sex, ethnicity and CMV serostatus were compiled alongside the repertoire data. To predict cytomegalovirus infection status, the study combined high-throughput TCR immunosequencing, statistical association of individual TCRs with disease status, and machine learning. All discovery cohort repertoires had been generated on a single sequencing platform. Genome-wide SNP genotypes for about 65% of the roughly 670 donors were used in a later genetic analysis, which treated that subset as a discovery cohort. A later analysis re-analyzed previously published TCR beta repertoires from 666 donors and added high-resolution HLA genotyping to study TCR occurrence patterns. About 300 gigabases of sequencing data and roughly 90 million unique TCR sequences were included in an early release covering around 650 HLA-typed donors. Among 300 to 450 genotyped donors of the cohort, an average of 235,054 unique TCR beta nucleotide sequences were sequenced per donor, about a sixth of them non-productive. Rather than using new phenotypic data, the later analysis identified candidate immune exposures from TCR beta sequences and from how often those sequences occurred across donors. Along with the roughly 610-subject first cohort, a separate validation cohort of over a hundred different subjects was used. Study-wide findings and limitations: Strong co-occurrence of HLA alleles, especially DR and DQ, made assigning TCR associations to individual alleles difficult. In a later analysis, 15,000 to 20,000 TCR beta sequences were associated with specific HLA alleles at a false discovery rate of 0.05. In both the original and validation cohorts, the classifier was reported to diagnose cytomegalovirus status with high specificity and sensitivity. In a later analysis, HLA-associated TCR beta chains were found to be more clonally expanded and to have lower generation probabilities than equally common non-associated chains. In vitro tests confirmed that three of the cytomegalovirus-associated TCR beta chains recognize cytomegalovirus antigens. This cohort had only TCR beta chains sequenced, and the lack of alpha or paired-chain data limited which features could be detected. Because HLA typing was unavailable for some donors at each locus, only the typed subset was used in association tests. A further reported finding was that TCR beta sequences accurately predicted the HLA-A and HLA-B alleles for most subjects in the first cohort. While some public TCRs were present in many individuals, most TCR sequences turned up only very rarely across donors. A total of some 180 TCR beta chains were listed by the study as associated with cytomegalovirus. According to a later analysis, parvovirus B19, influenza, CMV and Epstein-Barr virus appeared linked to several top co-occurrence clusters. In a later genetic analysis, fewer N-insertions in productive TCRs were reported among donors in an Asian-associated ancestry cluster than the approximately 670-donor mean. Correlated functional status among segregating V segments might be attributable to linkage disequilibrium, but an unknown experimental factor could not be ruled out. The earlier analysis of approximately 540 of the donors excluded roughly 17 rarely observed V segments, including chromosome 9 orphons, because counts were too low. A cluster of highly shared sequence variants was judged likely to be a technical artifact of the sequencing pipeline. Roughly uniform sequencing depth across donors was assumed in presence/absence analyses, although this assumption may not hold. Some IMGT-functional V segments, including TRBV6-2 and TRBV6-3, could not be distinguished by the 87-base-pair reads and were therefore excluded. According to a later analysis, most CMV-associated TCR beta chains appeared to be HLA-restricted, and the HLA associations seemed to be driven largely by CMV exposure. A later analysis found that TCR association rates varied across HLA loci, with DRB1 alleles showing the most associated TCRs and HLA-C alleles the fewest. A later genetic analysis associated a missense DCLRE1C variant with V-gene and J-gene trimming of TCR beta chains, and an independent cohort replicated the association. CMV serostatus was the only immune exposure information available for the cohort. Broadly in line with IMGT annotations, most TCR beta V segments showed up in productive rearrangements about 87% or about 30% of the time in an earlier analysis of approximately 640 of the donors. According to the authors, the approach could potentially be generalized to other disease states and immunological phenotypes.

In total, approximately 610 healthy bone marrow donors made up the cohort. At the time of sampling, every cohort member was nominally healthy, though immune exposures that went unrecorded were likely present. The donor tested CMV seropositive and was one of the 289 seropositive cohort members. A peripheral blood sample was provided by each donor, and peripheral blood mononuclear cells were used for TCR beta sequencing. Genomic DNA was extracted from the blood cell samples with the Qiagen DNeasy Blood Extraction Kit. Trimmed from V: 0 bases; trimmed from J: 6 bases; junction bases lacking a gene match: 10. From the germline V gene (reference sequence), CDR1 is WNHNN and CDR2 is SYGVQD. Its CDR3 holds 17 amino acids, cysteine through phenylalanine. Only the CDR3 DNA is retained, 51 bases long and in frame from the first base. The receptor library was made with the immunoSEQ multiplex PCR assay. A mixture of 60 forward primers for TCR Vbeta segments and 13 reverse primers for TCR Jbeta segments was used in the multiplex PCR. The CDR3 region of rearranged TCR beta genes was amplified from genomic DNA by a multiplex PCR assay. On the Illumina HiSeq System, the amplified TCR beta libraries were sequenced as 87-base-pair reads. The study's own analysis went as follows. In a later analysis, some 80 million unique TCR beta chains were counted across the 650 to 700 repertoires, and about 10 million of these chains were shared by at least two donors. To remove PCR and sequencing errors, raw reads were error-corrected and collapsed into unique sequences using a nearest-neighbor algorithm that merged closely related sequences. V, D and J gene segments were assigned by aligning CDR3 sequences to IMGT reference sequences. For a sequence to be retained, at least a six-nucleotide match to both a V gene segment and a J gene segment was required. Rearrangements were classified as productive when the CDR3 lacked stop codons and remained in frame with V and J, and all other rearrangements were classified as non-productive. Following IMGT convention, CDR3 was defined as the stretch from the second conserved V-encoded cysteine up to the conserved J-encoded phenylalanine. The earlier analysis of 500 to 600 of the donors excluded sequences that lacked an unambiguous match to a single V gene segment. In an earlier analysis of 450 to 700 of the donors, V segments were called functional above 56.7% productive rearrangements and were called segregating when the between-donor standard deviation exceeded 5%. A statistical classification framework was built for diagnosing cytomegalovirus status from the catalog of TCR beta chain sequences. V and J gene assignment, in a later analysis, came from comparing TCR nucleotide sequences with IMGT/GENE-DB human TR gene sequences. Using the TCRdist pipeline, a later analysis assigned CDR3 sequences along with most-parsimonious VDJ recombination scenarios. In a later analysis, each TCR beta chain was defined by its CDR3 amino acid sequence together with its V-gene family, and reads lacking a unique V-gene family were excluded. In a later analysis, 450 to 600 highly shared, low-generation-probability nucleotide sequences were removed to address suspected cross-contamination and a sequencing artifact. In a later analysis, a clonal expansion index for each public chain was calculated from normalized within-repertoire ranks of inferred template counts. In a later analysis, generation probabilities were computed using a VDJ recombination model fitted to out-of-frame rearrangements, and the results were checked against IGoR. A later analysis scored TCR-TCR, TCR-HLA and TCR-CMV co-occurrence with hypergeometric tests, applying a repertoire-size bias correction to TCR pairs. A later analysis estimated false discovery rates by permuting HLA or CMV assignments 20 times. In a later analysis, co-occurring TCRs were grouped using DBSCAN, with TCRdist sequence similarity added in when clustering inside HLA-allele-positive subsets. For co-occurrence clustering, repertoires with fewer than 30,000 or more than 120,000 public chains were excluded, along with roughly 5 repertoires with anomalous nucleotide sharing. As stored in TCRdb, this immuneACCESS dataset retains in-frame rearrangements with V and J assigned. A fraction of the clones does not appear; measured against another copy, unresolved V genes explain less than half of the discrepancy, and the remainder lacks a known reason. V and J calls and clone size follow that table, whereas D and trimming were derived from the DNA. In all, the sample holds around 140,000 clones, and about 78% of those were seen once. Of the sample, around 4.2% is held by the ten largest clones.

About this clone itself: The clone's antigen remains unknown. Within one base of it there is no much larger clone, and no base qualities were kept.

Recombination connected TRBV10-1 to TRBJ1-2, with 10 central nucleotides matching TRBD1. The sequence was collected from a man aged 45-65 years in good health and CMV-seropositive. Sequences were obtained from PBMCs. The nucleotide sequence reads TGCGCCAGCAGTGAGTCAAGGTGTGACAGGGGGCAGGATGGCTACACCTTC. Translated, it gives CASSESRCDRGQDGYTF.